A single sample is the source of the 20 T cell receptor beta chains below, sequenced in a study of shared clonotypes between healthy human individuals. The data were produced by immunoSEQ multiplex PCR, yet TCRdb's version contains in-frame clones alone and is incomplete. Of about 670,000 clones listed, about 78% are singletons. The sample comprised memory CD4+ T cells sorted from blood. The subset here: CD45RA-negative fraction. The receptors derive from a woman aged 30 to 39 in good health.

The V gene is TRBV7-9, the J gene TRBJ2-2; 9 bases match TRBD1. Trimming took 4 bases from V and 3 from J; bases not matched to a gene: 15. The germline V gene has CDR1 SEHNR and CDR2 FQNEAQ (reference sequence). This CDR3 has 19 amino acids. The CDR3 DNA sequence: TGTGCCAGCAGCTCCGCCGGGACAGGGACTATACTGGACACCGGGGAGCTGTTTTTT. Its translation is CASSSAGTGTILDTGELFF.

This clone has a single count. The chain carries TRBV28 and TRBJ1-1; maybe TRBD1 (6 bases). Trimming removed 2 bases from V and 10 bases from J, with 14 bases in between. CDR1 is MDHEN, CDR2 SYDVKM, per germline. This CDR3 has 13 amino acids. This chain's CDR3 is CASSLPGHQGAFF. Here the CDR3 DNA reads TGTGCCAGCAGTTTACCGGGACACCAAGGAGCTTTCTTT.

CDR3 in DNA: TGTGCCAGTAGTATAAGGGCGGAAAGCTCCTACAATGAGCAGTTCTTC. As protein: CASSIRAESSYNEQFF. The chain carries TRBV19 and TRBJ2-1, with D uncertain. CDR1 is LNHDA and CDR2 is SQIVND in the germline V gene (reference sequence). Trimming cost V 2 bases and J 0 bases, with 11 bases left between them. The CDR3 sequence is 16 residues long.

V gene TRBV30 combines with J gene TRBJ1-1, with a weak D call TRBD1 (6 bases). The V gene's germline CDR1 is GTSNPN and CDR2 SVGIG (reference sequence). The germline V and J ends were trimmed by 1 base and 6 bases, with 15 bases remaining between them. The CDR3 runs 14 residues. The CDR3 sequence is CAWSAEGDRAEAFF. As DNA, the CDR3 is TGTGCCTGGAGTGCCGAGGGGGATCGGGCTGAAGCTTTCTTT.

The chain's CDR3 is CASSLGQGNTGELFF. DNA for the CDR3: TGTGCCAGCAGCTTAGGGCAGGGGAACACCGGGGAGCTGTTTTTT. The chain couples TRBV11-1 to TRBJ2-2; D perhaps matches TRBD1 (5 bases). CDR3 length equals 15 residues. Germline CDR1 is SGHAT and CDR2 is FQDESV (reference sequence). V was cut by 1 base and J by 1 base, with 7 bases left in between.

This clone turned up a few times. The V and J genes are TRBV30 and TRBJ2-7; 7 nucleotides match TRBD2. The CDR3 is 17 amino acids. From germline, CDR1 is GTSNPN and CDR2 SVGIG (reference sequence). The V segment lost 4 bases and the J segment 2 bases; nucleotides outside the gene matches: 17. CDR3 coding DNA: TGTGCCTGGAACCCCGGGAGGTCCCGAGATCCCACCTACGAGCAGTACTTC. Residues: CAWNPGRSRDPTYEQYF. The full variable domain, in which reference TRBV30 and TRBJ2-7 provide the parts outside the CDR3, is SQTIHQWPATLVQPVGSPLSLECTVEGTSNPNLYWYRQAAGRGLQLLFYSVGIGQISSEVPQNLSASRPQDRQFILSSKKLLLSDSGFYLCAWNPGRSRDPTYEQYFGPGTRLTVT.

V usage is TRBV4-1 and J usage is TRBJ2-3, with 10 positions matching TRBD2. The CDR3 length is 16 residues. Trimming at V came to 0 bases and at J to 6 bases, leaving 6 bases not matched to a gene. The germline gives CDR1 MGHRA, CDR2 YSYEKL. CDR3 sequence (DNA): TGCGCCAGCAGCCAAGATAGGACTAGCGGAACGGATACGCAGTATTTT. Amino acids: CASSQDRTSGTDTQYF.

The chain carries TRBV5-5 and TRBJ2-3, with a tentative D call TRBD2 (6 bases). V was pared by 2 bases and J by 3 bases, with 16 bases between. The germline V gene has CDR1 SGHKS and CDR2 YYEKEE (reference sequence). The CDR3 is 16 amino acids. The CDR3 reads CASSFLGRQSTDTQYF. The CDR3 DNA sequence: TGTGCCAGCAGCTTTCTAGGGAGGCAATCGACAGATACGCAGTATTTT.

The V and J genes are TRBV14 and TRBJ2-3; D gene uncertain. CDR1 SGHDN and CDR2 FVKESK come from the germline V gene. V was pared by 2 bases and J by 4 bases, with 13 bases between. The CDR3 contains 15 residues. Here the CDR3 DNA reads TGTGCCAGCAGCCAATATCTCTATCGTGCAGATACGCAGTATTTT. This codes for CASSQYLYRADTQYF.

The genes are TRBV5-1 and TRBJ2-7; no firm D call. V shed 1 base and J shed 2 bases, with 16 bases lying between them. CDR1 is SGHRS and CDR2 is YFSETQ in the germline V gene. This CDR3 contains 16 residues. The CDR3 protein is CASSLRDPSDAYEQYF. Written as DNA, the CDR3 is TGCGCCAGCAGCTTGAGGGATCCTTCCGACGCCTACGAGCAGTACTTC.

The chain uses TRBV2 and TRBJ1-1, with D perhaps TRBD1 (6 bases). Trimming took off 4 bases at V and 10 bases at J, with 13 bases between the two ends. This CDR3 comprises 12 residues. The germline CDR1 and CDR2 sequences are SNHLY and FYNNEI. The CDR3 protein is CASSGTDQGAFF. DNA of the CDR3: TGTGCCAGCAGTGGGACAGACCAGGGAGCTTTCTTT.

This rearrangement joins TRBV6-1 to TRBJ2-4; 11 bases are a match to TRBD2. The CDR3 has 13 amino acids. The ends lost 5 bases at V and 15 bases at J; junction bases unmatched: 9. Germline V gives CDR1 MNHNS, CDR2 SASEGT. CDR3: CASSQTSGMEPYF. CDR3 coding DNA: TGTGCCAGCAGTCAGACTAGCGGGATGGAACCGTACTTC.

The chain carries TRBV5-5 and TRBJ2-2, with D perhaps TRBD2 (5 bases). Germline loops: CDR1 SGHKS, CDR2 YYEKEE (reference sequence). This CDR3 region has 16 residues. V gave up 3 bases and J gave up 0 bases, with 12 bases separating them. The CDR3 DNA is TGTGCCAGCAGCTCGCAACTAGACGCGAACACCGGGGAGCTGTTTTTT. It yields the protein CASSSQLDANTGELFF.

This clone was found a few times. The CDR3 coding sequence is TGTGCCAGCAGTTACGGCAGCGTGGAGGCCGGGGAGCTGTTTTTT. Its protein is CASSYGSVEAGELFF. The chain uses TRBV6-6 and TRBJ2-2; D perhaps matches TRBD2 (5 bases). V shed 2 bases and J shed 6 bases, with 13 bases lying between them. Looked up from germline, CDR1 is MNHNY and CDR2 is SVGAGI (reference sequence). The length of the CDR3 is 15 residues.

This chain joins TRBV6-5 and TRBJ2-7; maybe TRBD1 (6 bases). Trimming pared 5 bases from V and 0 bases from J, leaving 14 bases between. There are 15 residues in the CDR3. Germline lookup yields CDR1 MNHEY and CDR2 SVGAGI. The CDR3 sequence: CASSLGTPSSYEQYF. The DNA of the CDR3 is TGTGCCAGCAGTCTTGGGACACCGAGCTCCTACGAGCAGTACTTC.

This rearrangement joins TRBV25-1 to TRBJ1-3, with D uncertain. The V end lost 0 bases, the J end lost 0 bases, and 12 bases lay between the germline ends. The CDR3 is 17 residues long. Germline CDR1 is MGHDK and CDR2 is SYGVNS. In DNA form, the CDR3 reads TGTGCCAGCAGTGAATATGGTGGCGGAGTCTCTGGAAACACCATATATTTT. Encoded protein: CASSEYGGGVSGNTIYF.

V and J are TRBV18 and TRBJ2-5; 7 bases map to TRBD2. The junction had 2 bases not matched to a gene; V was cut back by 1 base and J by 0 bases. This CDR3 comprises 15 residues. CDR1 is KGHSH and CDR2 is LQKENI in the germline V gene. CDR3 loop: CASSPQGTNQETQYF. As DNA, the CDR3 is TGTGCCAGCTCACCACAAGGGACTAACCAAGAGACCCAGTACTTC. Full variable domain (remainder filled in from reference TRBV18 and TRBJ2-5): NAGVMQNPRHLVRRRGQEARLRCSPMKGHSHVYWYRQLPEEGLKFMVYLQKENIIDESGMPKERFSAEFPKEGPSILRIQQVVRGDSAAYFCASSPQGTNQETQYFGPGTRLLVL.

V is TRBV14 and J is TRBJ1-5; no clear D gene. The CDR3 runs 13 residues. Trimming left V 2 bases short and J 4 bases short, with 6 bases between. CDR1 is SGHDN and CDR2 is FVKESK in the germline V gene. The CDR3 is CASSQSYNQPQHF. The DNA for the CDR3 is TGTGCCAGCAGCCAAAGTTATAATCAGCCCCAGCATTTT.

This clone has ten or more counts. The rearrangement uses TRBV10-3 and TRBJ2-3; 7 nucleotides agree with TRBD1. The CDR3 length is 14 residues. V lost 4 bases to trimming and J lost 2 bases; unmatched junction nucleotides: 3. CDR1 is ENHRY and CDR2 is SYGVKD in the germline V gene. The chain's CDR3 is CAISVGGSTDTQYF. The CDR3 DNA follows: TGTGCCATCAGTGTAGGGGGCTCCACAGATACGCAGTATTTT.

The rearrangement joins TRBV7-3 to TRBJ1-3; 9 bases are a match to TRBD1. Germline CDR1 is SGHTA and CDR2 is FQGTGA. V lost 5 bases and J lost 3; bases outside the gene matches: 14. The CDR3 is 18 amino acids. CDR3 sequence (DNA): TGTGCCAGCAGCCCATACCACCGGACAGGGGAGGGTGGAAACACCATATATTTT. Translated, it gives CASSPYHRTGEGGNTIYF.